This T cell receptor beta chain derives from a study of human T cells and chemical hapten exposure (dated by TCRdb to the early 2020s). Concerning the study at large: For sensitization, 2% DPC in acetone was applied to a 2 cm by 2 cm area of upper inner arm skin. Patch tests used Finn chambers with 0.01% DPC on the upper back, scored after 6 days by International Contact Dermatitis Research Group standards. Alopecia areata with under or over 50% scalp involvement, alopecia totalis and alopecia universalis were represented in the patient cohort, which was mostly female. Peripheral blood TCR repertoire changes were tracked in vivo in alopecia patients during primary and secondary sensitization to the hapten diphenylcyclopropenone (DPC). Throughout the study period of 20 to 30 weeks, patients also received therapeutic DPC doses to the scalp every week. Blood was sampled from patients pre-sensitization (week 0) and at 2, 6 and about 24 weeks after DPC sensitization. Blood for TCR sequencing was provided by twenty-nine alopecia patients at one to four time points (pre-sensitization, 2, 6 and 24 weeks). The libraries were sequenced as a pool, and the TCR yield per sample differed mostly because of small variations in library volumes within the pool. General conclusions and limits of the study: Compared with pre-sensitization or healthy control sets, expanded TCRs formed significantly more large CDR3 similarity clusters, which is consistent with antigen-driven responses. DPC sensitization did not change the number of TCRs with a frequency above 1 in 1000, and there was no evidence of changes in global repertoire structure. Patch test score correlated positively with the number of PT1 expanded TCRs, reaching significance at thresholds 8, 16 and 32 but not at 4. Repeated subsampling changed both the strength of the expansion versus patch-test correlation and the threshold at which the correlation became significant. Because all patients had alopecia, a presumed autoimmune disease, the immune response of the patients might differ from that of healthy individuals.

What the treatment or condition label conveys for this sample: therapeutic diphenylcyclopropenone sensitization with weekly scalp DPC. Blood at each patch-test visit was drawn before the patch test was applied. Eligible patients were aged 18 to 70, diagnosed with alopecia, deemed suitable for DPC therapy, and excluded if pregnant. Total RNA was extracted from unfractionated whole blood that had been collected in Tempus Blood RNA tubes. For this clonotype: The clone's antigen remains unknown. It has no much larger one-base neighbor in the sample; base qualities were not kept.

Clipping removes 1 base from V and 1 base from J, with 3 as the unmatched junction base count. From the cysteine through the phenylalanine, the CDR3 covers 16 amino acids. Of all the DNA, just the CDR3 is kept, 48 bases in frame from base 1. According to the germline V gene (reference sequence), CDR1 reads DFQATT and CDR2 reads SNEGSKA. During library preparation, unique molecular identifiers were attached to individual cDNA molecules so that TCRs could be counted quantitatively and reproducibly. For every blood RNA sample, sequencing covered both the TCR alpha and TCR beta chains. As for the authors' bioinformatics: Samples had a median of roughly 98,000 TCRs, with a range from roughly 20,000 to 690,600. V, J and CDR3 annotation of the TCR reads was performed with the Decombinator software suite. To make PS versus PT1 abundance plots, every sample was subsampled to the same number of TCRs (28,000). Expanded TCRs were defined as absent before sensitization and observed at least eight times at the 2-week time point. TCRdb passed the public sequencing reads through fastp at Q25 and MiXCR, retaining productive beta sequences. One record per CDR3 amino acid sequence lists the most common genes and DNA. The V and J calls and clone size come from TCRdb's table, not from the authors' own analysis. Across this sample there are 4,000 to 5,000 distinct CDR3 sequences, with around 48% seen only once. The ten largest clones add up to 3% to 3.5% of the sample.

The chain is assembled from TRBV20-1 and TRBJ2-6, with TRBD1 matching 8 junction bases. The source of this sequence is an adult with alopecia areata. Some clones in this sample may be carry-over from other donors' samples. This table probably holds off-target reads from a library built for another chain. The starting material was whole blood, obtained before DPC sensitization or 2, 6, or about 24 weeks after (not recorded which). The DNA reads TGCAGTGCTAGAGGGCAGGGGGCTTCTGGGGCCAACGTCCTGACTTTC. It translates as CSARGQGASGANVLTF.